This TCR beta chain was obtained from a study of blood T cells in healthy people across ages. For the second PCR, which ran for 7 to 11 cycles, a sample-barcoded 5' primer and a J-beta primer mix were used. MiXCR, run by TCRdb on the 5' RACE reads, gives a single entry per CDR3 protein. The table records some 1.5 million distinct CDR3 sequences, over 25% of them present only once. This CDR3 spans 15 amino acids. V was clipped by 0 bases and J by 5 bases, with 15 bases between them. CDR1 SGDLS and CDR2 YYNGEE come from the germline V gene. The specimen was blood. The receptor was derived from a woman under 40 in good health. The chain employs TRBV9 and TRBJ2-7; D is perhaps TRBD1 (6 bases). The DNA of the CDR3 is TGTGCCAGCAGCGTAGCTGGGGGCAGGGGACACGAGCAGTACTTC. Translated: CASSVAGGRGHEQYF. Complete variable domain (other parts from reference TRBV9 and TRBJ2-7): DSGVTQTPKHLITATGQRVTLRCSPRSGDLSVYWYQQSLDQGLQFLIQYYNGEERAKGNILERFSAQQFPDLHSELNLSSLELGDSALYFCASSVAGGRGHEQYFGPGTRLTVT.